One and the same sample provided the 5 T cell receptor beta chains below, sequenced in a study of T-cell reconstitution after alpha-beta-depleted transplantation in children. Unique molecular identifiers were incorporated into the prepared TCRbeta library. One entry per CDR3 protein, called by TCRdb with MiXCR from the PCR reads. Altogether 700,000 to 850,000 distinct CDR3 sequences are present, roughly 15% being singletons, with the ten largest covering roughly 4.8%. Sequenced here: PBMCs, mostly from graft donor cells, sampled 360 days after TCRalphabeta/CD19-depleted stem cell transplant. Source of these receptors: a male patient aged 10 to 17 who had a stem cell transplant for acute lymphoblastic leukemia, so the T cells may come from the graft donor.

The chain carries TRBV9 and TRBJ2-3; D unclear. Germline V lookup: CDR1 SGDLS, CDR2 YYNGEE. The CDR3 totals 14 residues. Trimming stripped 4 bases from V and 0 bases from J, with 9 bases between. The CDR3 coding sequence is TGTGCCAGCAGCACCTTCACCAGCACAGATACGCAGTATTTT. It translates to CASSTFTSTDTQYF.

This clonotype was seen a handful of times. The rearrangement uses TRBV5-1 and TRBJ2-1, with D tentatively TRBD1 (5 bases). V gave up 0 bases and J gave up 7 bases, with 20 bases separating them. CDR3 length equals 17 residues. CDR1 and CDR2 (germline): SGHRS, YFSETQ. As DNA, the CDR3 is TGCGCCAGCAGCTTGGCCCAGGCAGGGTTAATTTTTAATGAGCAGTTCTTC. This sequence encodes CASSLAQAGLIFNEQFF.

This clonotype has more than one count but fewer than ten. The rearrangement joins TRBV7-9 to TRBJ1-4; the D gene is possibly TRBD1 (5 bases). The CDR3 contains 15 residues. Germline CDR1 SEHNR, CDR2 FQNEAQ (reference sequence). The germline V and J ends were trimmed by 2 bases and 4 bases, with 11 bases remaining between them. The CDR3 nucleotides are TGTGCCAGCAGCTTAAATACAGGATTTAATGAAAAACTGTTTTTT. It yields the protein CASSLNTGFNEKLFF.

The chain uses TRBV5-6 and TRBJ2-1, with a weak D call TRBD2 (6 bases). Germline V CDR1 and CDR2: SGHDT, YYEEEE. The V gene lost 0 bases and the J gene lost 3 bases, with 16 bases spanning the gap. The CDR3 is made up of 17 amino acids. CDR3 sequence (DNA): TGTGCCAGCAGCTTGGCCCCGGGATGGGGACTCTACAATGAGCAGTTCTTC. Amino acids: CASSLAPGWGLYNEQFF.

This chain connects TRBV7-6 to TRBJ2-7; D is perhaps TRBD2 (6 bases). V was trimmed by 5 bases and J by 6 bases, leaving 11 bases between them. The CDR3 covers 12 residues. The germline V gene encodes CDR1 SGHVS and CDR2 FNYEAQ. In DNA form, the CDR3 reads TGTGCCAGCAGCGTCGGAGGGGTCGAGCAGTACTTC. Translated, it gives CASSVGGVEQYF.